This T cell receptor beta chain was profiled in a study of T cells in tumors after PD-1 blockade. As for the study in general: During anti-PD-1 treatment, some patients continued daily vismodegib 150 mg. Tumor samples averaged 26,066 templates (range roughly 550-100,000) and 6,041 unique clonotypes.

Germline lookup yields CDR1 SQVTM and CDR2 ANQGSEA. The germline V and J ends were trimmed by 5 bases and 2 bases, with 10 bases remaining between them. The CDR3 loop spans 13 amino acids. Profiling relied on immunoSEQ multiplex PCR, and the TCRdb table lists in-frame clones only, not all of them. This table has roughly 12,000 clones, about 60% appearing once. Tumor or blood genomic DNA was sequenced, with inputs of roughly 550 ng to 6,500 ng. There are a few counts of this clone. As yet, its antigen is unknown. Study-level points and caveats: In squamous cell carcinoma, around 50% of expanded exhausted clones were novel versus about 30% of other expanded CD8+ clones.

The rearrangement joins TRBV29-1 to TRBJ1-5, with D tentatively TRBD1 (5 bases). Sequenced material: tumor tissue, taken before anti-PD-1 treatment. The receptor's source is a human donor with cutaneous squamous cell carcinoma. The CDR3, as DNA: TGCAGCGTTAAAGGGGACGGCAATCAGCCCCAGCATTTT. Protein product: CSVKGDGNQPQHF.